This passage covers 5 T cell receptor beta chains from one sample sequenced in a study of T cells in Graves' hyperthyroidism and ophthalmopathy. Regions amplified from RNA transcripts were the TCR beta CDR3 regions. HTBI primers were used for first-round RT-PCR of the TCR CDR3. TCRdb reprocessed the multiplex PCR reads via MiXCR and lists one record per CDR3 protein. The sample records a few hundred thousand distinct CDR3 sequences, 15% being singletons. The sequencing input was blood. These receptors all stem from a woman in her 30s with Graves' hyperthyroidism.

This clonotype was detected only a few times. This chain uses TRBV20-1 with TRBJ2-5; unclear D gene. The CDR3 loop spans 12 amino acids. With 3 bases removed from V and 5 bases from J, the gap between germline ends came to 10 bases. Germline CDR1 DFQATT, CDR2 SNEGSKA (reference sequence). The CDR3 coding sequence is TGCAGTGCTAGTGGGTTGGTCGAGACCCAGTACTTC. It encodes CSASGLVETQYF.

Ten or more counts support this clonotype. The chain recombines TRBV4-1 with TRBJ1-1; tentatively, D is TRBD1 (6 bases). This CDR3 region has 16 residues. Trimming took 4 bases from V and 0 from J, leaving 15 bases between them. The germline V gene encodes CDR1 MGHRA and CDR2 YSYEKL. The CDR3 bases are TGCGCCAGCAGCCCCCAAACGACAGGTGTGAACACTGAAGCTTTCTTT. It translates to CASSPQTTGVNTEAFF.

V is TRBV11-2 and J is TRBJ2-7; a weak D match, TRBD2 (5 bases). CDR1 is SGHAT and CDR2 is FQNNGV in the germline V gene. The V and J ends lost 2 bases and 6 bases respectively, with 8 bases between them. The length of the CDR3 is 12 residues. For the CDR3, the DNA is TGTGCCAGCAGCTTACGAGGGTTCGAGCAGTACTTC. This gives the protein CASSLRGFEQYF. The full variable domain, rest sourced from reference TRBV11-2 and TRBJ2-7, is EAGVAQSPRYKIIEKRQSVAFWCNPISGHATLYWYQQILGQGPKLLIQFQNNGVVDDSQLPKDRFSAERLKGVDSTLKIQPAKLEDSAVYLCASSLRGFEQYFGPGTRLTVT.

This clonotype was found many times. The CDR3 coding sequence is TGCGCCAGCAATGGGGCGGGACTGAGCTCCTACAATGAGCAGTTCTTC. It is translated as CASNGAGLSSYNEQFF. V and J are TRBV10-2 and TRBJ2-1; D is perhaps TRBD2 (6 bases). The CDR3 is 16 amino acids. Germline V gives CDR1 WSHSY, CDR2 SAAADI. V shed 7 bases and J shed 0 bases, with 16 bases lying between them.

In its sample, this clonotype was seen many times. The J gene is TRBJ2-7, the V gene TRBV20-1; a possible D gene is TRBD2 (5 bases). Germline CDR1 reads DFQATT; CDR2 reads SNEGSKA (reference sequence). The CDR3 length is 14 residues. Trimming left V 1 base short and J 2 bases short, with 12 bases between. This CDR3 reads CSARAGLAAYEQYF. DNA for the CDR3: TGCAGTGCTAGAGCAGGCCTAGCTGCCTACGAGCAGTACTTC.